These T cell receptor delta chains were read from a single sample in a study of Vδ1+ human thymocytes. TCRdb re-called clones from the multiplex PCR reads using CATT. The sample yields about 75,000 delta-chain clones, around 30% seen once. The sample comprised Vdelta1+ gamma-delta thymocytes from the thymus. All receptors derive from a boy in the first two years of life who had congenital heart surgery. The CDR3 runs from the conserved cysteine through the conserved F or W. D genes are given only for firm matches. Rows give clone size only sometimes, using once, few, many, or a class for an expanded clone.

D	V	J	size	DNA	CDR3
TRDD3	TRDV1	TRDJ1	few	TGTGCTCTTGGGGAAGCCCGGGGGGATACGCTGAAGAGGATGGATAAACTCATCTTT	CALGEARGDTLKRMDKLIF
TRDD3	TRDV1	TRDJ1	few	TGTGCTCTTGGGGATTCCATGGTTCCGAGAGGGACTACTGGGGGAAACACCGATAAACTCATCTTT	CALGDSMVPRGTTGGNTDKLIF
NA	TRDV2	TRDJ1	NA	TGTGCCTGTGACACCGAGAGTGGGGCCCTGGTATCTCCCAGCGATAAACTCATCTTT	CACDTESGALVSPSDKLIF
TRDD3	TRDV1	TRDJ1	NA	TGTGCTCTTGGGGAACTCCAACCTAGGTCTGGGGGAAAGATGGGGACCGATAAACTCATCTTT	CALGELQPRSGGKMGTDKLIF
NA	TRDV1	TRDJ1	NA	TGTGCTCTTGGGGAAGGATACCCAGGAGATCGCGATAAACTCATCTTT	CALGEGYPGDRDKLIF
NA	TRDV1	TRDJ1	NA	TGTGCTCTTGGGGAGCCCCCCTTCCTCCAAATGGGGGATCGGGGTGGCACCGATAAACTCATCTTT	CALGEPPFLQMGDRGGTDKLIF
TRDD3	TRDV1	TRDJ1	few	TGTGCTCTTGGGGAACCCTCACGCCTGATCGTACTGGGATACCCCTTGGAGGGTAAACTCATCTTT	CALGEPSRLIVLGYPLEGKLIF
TRDD3	TRDV1	TRDJ1	NA	TGTGCTCTTGCGGGGCGTCCTACGGAGTACTGGGGGAGAACTCTTAAACTCATCTTT	CALAGRPTEYWGRTLKLIF
TRDD3	TRDV1	TRDJ1	few	TGTGCTCTTGGGGAGGGTTCTTCCTACTGGGGGATACGAGGCGATAAACTCATCTTT	CALGEGSSYWGIRGDKLIF
NA	TRDV1	TRDJ1	NA	TGTGCTCTTGGGGAAGGGTCCCCCGAGCGGGCGCATAAACTCATCTTT	CALGEGSPERAHKLIF
TRDD2	TRDV1	TRDJ1	NA	TGTGCTCTGACTGTACCTTCCTACCTGGGGGGATTCCTGTACACCGATAAACTCACCTTT	CALTVPSYLGGFLYTDKLTF
NA	TRDV1	TRDJ1	NA	TGTGCTCTTGGGGGAAGGCGACGTCCTAATAGGCCCCAGGGACCACAGTACACCGATAAACTCATCTTT	CALGGRRRPNRPQGPQYTDKLIF
TRDD3	TRDV1	TRDJ1	few	TGTGCTCTTGGGGAGCTGACCCGGAACTGGGGAAAGTACACCGATAAACTCATCTTT	CALGELTRNWGKYTDKLIF
NA	TRDV1	TRDJ1	few	TGTGCTCTTGGGGAAGTATTAGCGCGAAATACCTACACCGGGGAACTCATCTTT	CALGEVLARNTYTGELIF
NA	TRDV1	TRDJ1	NA	TGTGCTCTTGGGGAACTCATGGGCCCTACTGGGAATCTGCTAGTACTGGGTCGGGTGACGAAACTCATCTTT	CALGELMGPTGNLLVLGRVTKLIF
NA	TRDV1	TRDJ1	NA	TGTGCTCTTGGGGAAGAATCCAGAACCACGGATTCGCTCTACACCGATAAACTCATCTTT	CALGEESRTTDSLYTDKLIF
TRDD3	TRDV2	TRDJ1	NA	TGTGCCTGTCAATCTACGGTGGGGGATACGACGGGCACCGATAAACTCATCTTT	CACQSTVGDTTGTDKLIF
TRDD3	TRDV2	TRDJ1	NA	TGTGCCTGTGTCCTTCACCGGTGGGGGATAGGGCCCGATAAACTCATCTTT	CACVLHRWGIGPDKLIF
NA	TRDV1	TRDJ1	NA	TGTGCTCTTGGGGAGCCCGGGTATGGCGGGGTAGCACCCGATAAACTCATCTTT	CALGEPGYGGVAPDKLIF
TRDD3	TRDV1	TRDJ1	NA	TGTGCTCTTGGGGAACTAGGGGAACGTGGGGGATACACCGATAAACTCATCTTT	CALGELGERGGYTDKLIF
TRDD3	TRDV1	TRDJ1	NA	TGTGCTCTTGGGGAATTGATTGATGGCTTTACTGGGGGATACAGTCCTTACACCGATAAACTCATCTTT	CALGELIDGFTGGYSPYTDKLIF
TRDD3	TRDV1	TRDJ1	NA	TGTGCTCTTGGGACTAACGACTGCTTCGAACGAGCTTGTACTGGGGGATACTCTGGCACCGATAAACTCATCTTT	CALGTNDCFERACTGGYSGTDKLIF
NA	TRDV1	TRDJ1	NA	TGTGCTCTTGGGGAACTAAGCCCACCGATTGCTGGGGTTCTAAGGAGGGTGTACACCGATAAACTCATCTTT	CALGELSPPIAGVLRRVYTDKLIF
TRDD3	TRDV1	TRDJ1	once	TGTGCTCTTGGGGAACTTTCCCCTATGGGTCGGTGGATACGCGACAACACCGATAAACTCATCTTT	CALGELSPMGRWIRDNTDKLIF
TRDD3	TRDV1	TRDJ1	NA	TGTGCTCTTGGGGAAGGCCTTCCCCTCATCCTGGGGGACCTGTACACCGATAAACTCATCTTT	CALGEGLPLILGDLYTDKLIF
TRDD3	TRDV2	TRDJ1	NA	TGTGCCTGTGACACCAGGGAGGTACTACTGGGGCCGTACACCGATAAACTCATCTTT	CACDTREVLLGPYTDKLIF